Presented here are 29 T cell receptor beta chains from one specimen sequenced in a study of blood T cell repertoires in COVID-19. Profiled with immunoSEQ multiplex PCR; TCRdb holds only in-frame clones, not every one. The profile shows over 200,000 clones, around 80% of them singletons. The sample consisted of peripheral blood. The receptors originated from a woman older than 75 with active or convalescent COVID-19.

There are a few counts of this clone. CDR3 amino acids: CASSPGGVTGFTDTQYF. CDR3 nucleotides: TGTGCCAGCAGTCCCGGTGGTGTGACAGGGTTCACAGATACGCAGTATTTT. This chain uses TRBV28 with TRBJ2-3; 7 bases are shared with TRBD1. Per the germline V gene, CDR1 is MDHEN and CDR2 is SYDVKM. The CDR3 is 17 residues long. V lost 5 bases, J lost 2 bases, and 13 bases stayed unmatched. The full variable domain, with the rest looked up from reference TRBV28 and TRBJ2-3, is DVKVTQSSRYLVKRTGEKVFLECVQDMDHENMFWYRQDPGLGLRLIYFSYDVKMKEKGDIPEGYSVSREKKERFSLILESASTNQTSMYLCASSPGGVTGFTDTQYFGPGTRLTVL.

This chain connects TRBV5-6 to TRBJ1-6; tentatively, D is TRBD1 (6 bases). Trimming removed 0 bases at V and 6 bases at J, with 7 bases between. Germline V gene data show CDR1 as SGHDT and CDR2 as YYEEEE. This CDR3 has 14 amino acids. CDR3 protein: CASSLVGANSPLHF. The CDR3 bases are TGTGCCAGCAGCTTGGTGGGGGCTAATTCACCCCTCCACTTT.

The chain links TRBV9 to TRBJ1-1, with TRBD1 matching over 9 bases. CDR3 length equals 14 residues. Germline trimming cut 3 bases from V and 1 base from J; bases unmatched to any gene: 1. Per germline, CDR1 SGDLS and CDR2 YYNGEE. This CDR3 is CASSEGQGNTEAFF. CDR3 sequence (DNA): TGTGCCAGCAGCGAGGGACAGGGGAACACTGAAGCTTTCTTT.

This rearrangement joins TRBV7-8 to TRBJ2-1; D possibly corresponds to TRBD1 (6 bases). V was clipped by 4 bases and J by 10 bases, with 17 bases between them. CDR3 length equals 14 residues. Germline V gene sequence: CDR1 SGHVS, CDR2 FQNEAQ. In DNA form, the CDR3 reads TGTGCCAGCAGCTCAGGTTCCCCAGGGGTCGAGCAGTTCTTC. Translated: CASSSGSPGVEQFF.

The rearrangement links TRBV18 to TRBJ2-7, with TRBD2 identical over 9 bases. This CDR3 has 16 residues. The trim removed 3 bases at V and 2 bases at J, leaving 8 bases unmatched. CDR1 is KGHSH and CDR2 is LQKENI in the germline V gene. CDR3: CASSPMVAGVPYEQYF. The CDR3 DNA is TGTGCCAGCTCACCTATGGTAGCGGGAGTTCCCTACGAGCAGTACTTC.

In DNA form, the CDR3 reads TGTGCCAGCAGCCATCAGGCGGGTCTGAACGAGCAGTACTTC. Its protein is CASSHQAGLNEQYF. The J gene is TRBJ2-7, the V gene TRBV3-1 (or the pseudogene TRBV3-2); possibly TRBD2 for D (5 bases). CDR1 and CDR2 from the germline V gene are LGHDT and YNNKEL (reference sequence). This CDR3 is built from 14 residues. V dropped 3 bases and J dropped 5 bases, with 14 bases sitting between them.

The chain recombines TRBV28 with TRBJ1-1; perhaps TRBD1 as D (6 bases). V was cut by 6 bases and J by 4 bases, with 15 bases left in between. Germline assignment: CDR1 MDHEN and CDR2 SYDVKM. The CDR3 sequence is 14 residues long. CDR3 protein: CASSSTGWVTEAFF. Written as DNA, the CDR3 is TGTGCCAGCAGCTCCACAGGGTGGGTCACTGAAGCTTTCTTT.

The rearrangement joins TRBV10-1 to TRBJ2-7, with TRBD1 matching 10 bases. The ends lost 3 bases at V and 4 bases at J; junction bases unmatched: 15. Germline V lookup: CDR1 WNHNN, CDR2 SYGVQD (reference sequence). The CDR3 extends over 18 amino acids. The CDR3 DNA reads as TGCGCCAGCAGTGAATTGGACAGGGGGGCCACGACGCTATACGAGCAGTACTTC. Its protein product is CASSELDRGATTLYEQYF.

This chain joins TRBV9 and TRBJ2-7; D is perhaps TRBD1 (7 bases). There are 15 residues in the CDR3. CDR1 is SGDLS and CDR2 is YYNGEE in the germline V gene. V was trimmed by 1 base and J by 3 bases, leaving 14 bases between them. For the CDR3, the DNA is TGTGCCAGCAGCGTACAACCAGGGGGGAGCTACGAGCAGTACTTC. It translates to CASSVQPGGSYEQYF.

The J gene is TRBJ1-2, the V gene TRBV6-5, with a possible D match to TRBD1 (5 bases). V dropped 5 bases and J dropped 7 bases, with 11 bases sitting between them. Germline CDR1 is MNHEY and CDR2 is SVGAGI. The CDR3 is 12 residues long. The DNA of the CDR3 is TGTGCCAGCAGTACAGGCCGTCGTGGCTACACCTTC. It translates to CASSTGRRGYTF.

This clone appeared a few times. The genes are TRBV11-2 and TRBJ2-2, with 13 nucleotides matching TRBD2. Germline values: CDR1 SGHAT, CDR2 FQNNGV. The trim removed 5 bases at V and 7 bases at J, leaving 4 bases unmatched. The CDR3 loop spans 15 amino acids. Here the CDR3 DNA reads TGTGCCAGCAGCAGACTAGCGGGAGGTTTCGGGGAGCTGTTTTTT. Amino acids: CASSRLAGGFGELFF.

V is TRBV5-4 and J is TRBJ2-1; D is possibly TRBD2 (7 bases). In germline, CDR1 is SGHNT, CDR2 YYREEE (reference sequence). CDR3 length: 18 amino acids. V was clipped by 4 bases and J by 2 bases, with 22 bases between them. The CDR3 DNA sequence: TGTGCCAGCAGCCCGGCAACTGGGGGGGGCGCCCCCTACAATGAGCAGTTCTTC. Encoded protein: CASSPATGGGAPYNEQFF.

The CDR3 loop is CASSQGDRTQFF. The CDR3 DNA follows: TGTGCCAGCAGCCAAGGGGACAGGACGCAGTTCTTC. This chain uses TRBV3-1 (or the pseudogene TRBV3-2) with TRBJ2-1, with TRBD1 matching over 8 bases. The CDR3 is made up of 12 amino acids. Germline V gene sequence: CDR1 LGHDT, CDR2 YNNKEL (reference sequence). The V segment lost 1 base and the J segment 12 bases; nucleotides outside the gene matches: 2.

This clone was counted a few times. The rearrangement joins TRBV5-6 to TRBJ1-1; 8 nucleotides match TRBD1. V trimming: 4 bases; J trimming: 0 bases; junction bases outside the gene matches: 11. This CDR3 region has 17 residues. Germline V gene data show CDR1 as SGHDT and CDR2 as YYEEEE. CDR3 sequence: CASSPTGTGPLNTEAFF. CDR3 coding DNA: TGTGCCAGCAGCCCGACCGGGACAGGACCGTTGAACACTGAAGCTTTCTTT. The full variable domain, rest sourced from reference TRBV5-6 and TRBJ1-1, is DAGVTQSPTHLIKTRGQQVTLRCSPKSGHDTVSWYQQALGQGPQFIFQYYEEEERQRGNFPDRFSGHQFPNYSSELNVNALLLGDSALYLCASSPTGTGPLNTEAFFGQGTRLTVV.

V gene TRBV3-1 (or the pseudogene TRBV3-2) combines with J gene TRBJ2-5, with D perhaps TRBD2 (5 bases). The CDR3 spans 13 residues. Germline CDR1 is LGHDT and CDR2 is YNNKEL (reference sequence). V was shortened by 3 bases and J by 7 bases, with 12 bases between the two germline ends. This CDR3 reads CASSHAGRGTQYF. In DNA, the CDR3 is TGTGCCAGCAGCCATGCTGGACGGGGGACCCAGTACTTC.

The V call is TRBV11-3, the J call TRBJ2-5; TRBD1 matches 10 bases. The germline V gene has CDR1 SGHNT and CDR2 YENEEA. Losses at the gene ends were 5 bases for V and 1 base for J; bases not matched to a gene: 7. The CDR3 has 16 residues. The CDR3: CASSPRTGGLQETQYF. In nucleotides, the CDR3 is TGTGCCAGCAGCCCACGGACAGGGGGACTCCAAGAGACCCAGTACTTC. The complete variable domain, with remaining parts taken from reference TRBV11-3 and TRBJ2-5, reads EAGVVQSPRYKIIEKKQPVAFWCNPISGHNTLYWYLQNLGQGPELLIRYENEEAVDDSQLPKDRFSAERLKGVDSTLKIQPAELGDSAVYLCASSPRTGGLQETQYFGPGTRLLVL.

The V gene is TRBV5-4, the J gene TRBJ1-1; D is possibly TRBD1 (6 bases). Trimming removed 5 bases from V and 0 bases from J, with 14 bases in between. Germline V gene sequence: CDR1 SGHNT, CDR2 YYREEE (reference sequence). The length of the CDR3 is 15 residues. Here the CDR3 reads CASSPGGQVNTEAFF. DNA of the CDR3: TGTGCCAGCAGTCCGGGGGGGCAGGTGAACACTGAAGCTTTCTTT.

The chain recombines TRBV6-6 with TRBJ2-2; 7 positions agree with TRBD1. Germline CDR1 MNHNY, CDR2 SVGAGI (reference sequence). The CDR3 loop spans 15 amino acids. V trimming: 7 bases; J trimming: 1 base; junction bases outside the gene matches: 6. The CDR3 sequence: CASINRDRNTGELFF. Here the CDR3 DNA reads TGTGCCAGCATTAACCGGGACAGGAACACCGGGGAGCTGTTTTTT.

This clone was recorded many times. V gene TRBV19 combines with J gene TRBJ2-3; 10 bases are a match to TRBD2. Per germline, CDR1 LNHDA and CDR2 SQIVND (reference sequence). CDR3 length: 15 amino acids. The V gene end was trimmed by 3 bases and the J gene end by 4 bases; junction bases not matched to a gene: 4. The CDR3 bases are TGTGCCAGTAGTATCTCCCTAGCGGGGGCAGATACGCAGTATTTT. Protein sequence: CASSISLAGADTQYF.

This clone was recorded once. The J gene is TRBJ1-1, the V gene TRBV5-1; D unclear. Trimming removed 1 base at V and 5 bases at J, with 9 bases between. This CDR3 is 13 amino acids long. Germline V gives CDR1 SGHRS, CDR2 YFSETQ. For the CDR3, the DNA is TGCGCCAGCAGCTTGTCGGGGAAAACTGAAGCTTTCTTT. Amino acids: CASSLSGKTEAFF.

V usage is TRBV9 and J usage is TRBJ1-2; D possibly corresponds to TRBD1 (5 bases). In germline, CDR1 is SGDLS, CDR2 YYNGEE. This CDR3 region has 16 residues. V lost 3 bases and J 0 bases, leaving 15 bases between the germline ends. The CDR3: CASSGSGRGANYGYTF. CDR3 in DNA: TGTGCCAGCAGCGGATCCGGGAGGGGAGCTAACTATGGCTACACCTTC.

The V and J genes are TRBV5-1 and TRBJ1-5; 9 nucleotides match TRBD1. The trim removed 0 bases at V and 6 bases at J, leaving 4 bases unmatched. This CDR3 comprises 15 residues. From germline, CDR1 is SGHRS and CDR2 YFSETQ. CDR3 sequence: CASSLEGQGRQPQHF. The CDR3 coding sequence is TGCGCCAGCAGCTTGGAGGGACAGGGTCGTCAGCCCCAGCATTTT.

The J gene is TRBJ1-2, the V gene TRBV7-2, with no clear D. Trimming left V 3 bases short and J 0 bases short, with 8 bases between. This CDR3 is 14 amino acids long. Germline CDR1 reads SGHTA; CDR2 reads FQGNSA. For the CDR3, the DNA is TGTGCCAGCAGCTTGTACAGCTCTAACTATGGCTACACCTTC. Translation: CASSLYSSNYGYTF.

This clone showed up just once. This chain links TRBV6-2 or TRBV6-3 with TRBJ2-7; 7 nucleotides match TRBD2. Germline V CDR1 and CDR2: MNHEY, SVGEGT. CDR3 length: 15 amino acids. V shed 5 bases, J shed 0 bases, and the junction held 7 bases outside the gene matches. In DNA, the CDR3 is TGTGCCAGCAGTCCGGGACTATCGCACTCCTACGAGCAGTACTTC. Translated: CASSPGLSHSYEQYF.

The V call is TRBV11-3, the J call TRBJ1-2; D perhaps matches TRBD1 (5 bases). V was trimmed by 1 base and J by 5 bases, leaving 5 bases between them. In germline, CDR1 is SGHNT, CDR2 YENEEA. This CDR3 comprises 12 residues. The chain's CDR3 is CASSLAGYGYTF. CDR3 nucleotides: TGTGCCAGCAGCTTAGCAGGGTATGGCTACACCTTC. Using reference TRBV11-3 and TRBJ1-2 for the parts outside the CDR3, the full variable domain is EAGVVQSPRYKIIEKKQPVAFWCNPISGHNTLYWYLQNLGQGPELLIRYENEEAVDDSQLPKDRFSAERLKGVDSTLKIQPAELGDSAVYLCASSLAGYGYTFGSGTRLTVV.

The chain recombines TRBV5-1 with TRBJ2-1, with 9 bases that match TRBD2. In germline, CDR1 is SGHRS, CDR2 YFSETQ. This CDR3 contains 15 residues. Losses at the gene ends were 0 bases for V and 8 bases for J; bases not matched to a gene: 6. The CDR3 DNA is TGCGCCAGCAGCTTGGGTCTAGCGGGGTTCGATGAGCAGTTCTTC. It codes for CASSLGLAGFDEQFF. The variable domain in full, completed from reference TRBV5-1 and TRBJ2-1, reads KAGVTQTPRYLIKTRGQQVTLSCSPISGHRSVSWYQQTPGQGLQFLFEYFSETQRNKGNFPGRFSGRQFSNSRSEMNVSTLELGDSALYLCASSLGLAGFDEQFFGPGTRLTVL.

V and J are TRBV7-3 and TRBJ1-2, with TRBD1 identical over 8 bases. This CDR3 has 14 residues. Germline V CDR1 and CDR2: SGHTA, FQGTGA. With 5 bases clipped from V and 2 bases from J, the junction kept 4 bases outside the gene matches. The CDR3 reads CASSPGGANYGYTF. The DNA for the CDR3 is TGTGCCAGCAGCCCAGGGGGCGCGAACTATGGCTACACCTTC.

This chain connects TRBV4-3 to TRBJ1-2, with D tentatively TRBD1 (6 bases). V shed 2 bases and J shed 6 bases, with 16 bases lying between them. The CDR3 runs 15 residues. Germline V gene sequence: CDR1 LGHNA, CDR2 YSLEER. This CDR3 reads CASSQSGRGLDGYTF. The CDR3 DNA sequence: TGCGCCAGCAGCCAATCTGGTAGGGGGTTGGATGGCTACACCTTC.

The count of this clone is one. DNA of the CDR3: TGTGCCAGCCCAGGTGGTTCACCGCTGGAGCTGTTTTTT. It specifies CASPGGSPLELFF. V usage is TRBV9 and J usage is TRBJ2-2; D gene unclear. V gave up 7 bases and J gave up 10 bases, with 17 bases separating them. CDR1 is SGDLS and CDR2 is YYNGEE in the germline V gene. The CDR3 runs 13 residues.